The clone carrying this TCR beta chain was observed a few times. Antigen: not known. Looked up from germline, CDR1 is KGHSH and CDR2 is LQKENI. The CDR3 has 17 residues. Deletions cut 0 bases from V and 3 bases from J, with 17 bases between. The data were taken from a study of T-cell memory formation after mild COVID-19. Constant-segment primers and 5'RACE yielded cDNA libraries for TCR alpha and TCR beta, each carrying sample barcodes and UMIs. In TCRdb, the 5' RACE reads were re-called with MiXCR into one record per CDR3 protein. Of some 250,000 distinct CDR3 sequences listed, 8% to 9.5% were seen once; the top ten hold around 21%. General study points: Mostly located in CM and EM were contracting CD4+ clones, with contracting CD8+ clones located in EMRA.

The rearrangement uses TRBV18 and TRBJ1-2; D gene uncertain. This TCR derives from a young man who had mild COVID-19 (a few samples of this study predate the infection). Cell type and time point are not known. Sequenced: PBMCs or a T cell subset sorted from them (not recorded which). The CDR3 DNA sequence: TGTGCCAGCTCACCACCGATTTCCATTAGGAGAGACTATGGCTACACCTTC. Protein: CASSPPISIRRDYGYTF.